This T cell receptor (beta chain) was sequenced during a study of identical twins. After template switching added a universal primer site, the resulting cDNA carried unique molecular identifiers. TCRdb itself ran the 5' RACE reads through MiXCR, one entry per CDR3 protein. Of under 900,000 distinct CDR3 sequences in the sample, about 20% were seen once. Losses at the gene ends were 5 bases for V and 0 bases for J; bases not matched to a gene: 20. The CDR3 extends over 21 amino acids. Looked up from germline, CDR1 is SGHNT and CDR2 is YENEEA. The sample was also reused in another study, on T cells expressing NK-cell markers. From that study: A range of about 1.0-7.5% of CD8+ T cells consisted of dominant NKG2C+ clonotypes in 6 or 7 donors.

The sample consisted of PBMCs. This clonotype originated in a woman between 18 and 29 years old in good health. The chain links TRBV11-3 to TRBJ2-1; 9 bases are shared with TRBD1. The CDR3 coding sequence is TGTGCCAGCAGCCTCAGGGCGGGACAGGGCTTTATCCCGTCCTCCTACAATGAGCAGTTCTTC. The encoded protein is CASSLRAGQGFIPSSYNEQFF.